This T cell receptor (beta chain) is from a study of T cell changes during pregnancy in multiple sclerosis. The table came from immunoSEQ multiplex PCR; TCRdb's copy has only in-frame clones and leaves some out. The sample lists approximately 110,000 clones; approximately 90% were seen once. This CDR3 contains 12 residues. Germline CDR1 reads SGHRS; CDR2 reads YFSETQ. V gave up 1 base and J gave up 5 bases, with 4 bases separating them. The chain recombines TRBV5-1 with TRBJ2-1; unclear D gene. This sequence originates from a female donor with multiple sclerosis, enrolled in a pregnancy study. This sample comprised peripheral blood, obtained in the third trimester of pregnancy. CDR3 sequence: CASSLPDNEQFF. The CDR3, as DNA: TGCGCCAGCAGCTTGCCGGACAATGAGCAGTTCTTC.